Listed here are 29 T cell receptor beta chains from one sample, sequenced in a study of shared clonotypes between healthy human individuals. Profiled with immunoSEQ multiplex PCR; TCRdb holds only in-frame clones, not every one. Counted here are 2 million to 2.5 million clones, approximately 94% occurring once; the ten biggest clones make up less than 0.15%. Input material: naive CD4+ T cells sorted from blood. This sample's subset: CD45RA+ positively selected. All receptors come from a man in his late teens or twenties in good health.

J is TRBJ2-3 and V is TRBV2, with TRBD1 as a possible D gene (5 bases). The CDR3 is made up of 14 amino acids. CDR1 and CDR2 (germline): SNHLY, FYNNEI. The V end was cut by 6 bases, the J end by 3 bases, with 13 bases between. CDR3 nucleotide sequence: TGTGCCAGCAGGGGGCGCTTGGCTACAGATACGCAGTATTTT. It codes for CASRGRLATDTQYF.

V gene TRBV10-3 combines with J gene TRBJ2-3; 8 bases map to TRBD2. This CDR3 spans 14 amino acids. Germline V gives CDR1 ENHRY, CDR2 SYGVKD. V lost 9 bases and J lost 2; bases outside the gene matches: 7. The CDR3 bases are TGTGCCATTACCCCGGGGGGGCTCACAGATACGCAGTATTTT. As protein: CAITPGGLTDTQYF.

The rearrangement links TRBV11-2 to TRBJ1-4; 12 positions agree with TRBD1. Looked up from germline, CDR1 is SGHAT and CDR2 is FQNNGV. The CDR3 length is 16 residues. Trimming at V came to 5 bases and at J to 8 bases, leaving 9 bases not matched to a gene. The CDR3 DNA sequence: TGTGCCAGCAGCCTTGGGACAGGGGGCGTTCGGGAAAAACTGTTTTTT. Protein sequence: CASSLGTGGVREKLFF.

The rearrangement links TRBV18 to TRBJ1-5, with 7 bases that match TRBD1. V gave up 5 bases and J gave up 3 bases; unmatched junction bases: 10. The CDR3 runs 16 residues. The germline V gene has CDR1 KGHSH and CDR2 LQKENI. CDR3 amino acids: CASSVQGPQANQPQHF. The DNA for the CDR3 is TGTGCCAGCTCAGTACAGGGGCCCCAAGCCAATCAGCCCCAGCATTTT.

For this clone: This sample also contains other DNA sequences that code for the same CDR3. The chain has TRBV4-1 and TRBJ1-5; D gene ambiguous. V shed 3 bases and J shed 4 bases, with 10 bases lying between them. This CDR3 is 14 amino acids long. In germline, CDR1 is MGHRA, CDR2 YSYEKL. CDR3: CASSQARDNQPQHF. The CDR3 DNA reads as TGCGCCAGCAGCCAGGCCCGGGATAATCAGCCCCAGCATTTT.

This chain connects TRBV6-1 to TRBJ2-7, with D tentatively TRBD1 (7 bases). Germline values: CDR1 MNHNS, CDR2 SASEGT. The CDR3 consists of 14 residues. Trimming took off 8 bases at V and 3 bases at J, with 17 bases between the two ends. The DNA of the CDR3 is TGTGCCAGCCAGGCAGGGGGACTCTACTACGAGCAGTACTTC. It translates to CASQAGGLYYEQYF.

V gene TRBV5-1 combines with J gene TRBJ1-1; D is unclear. V was cut by 4 bases and J by 2 bases, with 18 bases left in between. The germline CDR1 and CDR2 sequences are SGHRS and YFSETQ. The CDR3 extends over 16 amino acids. As DNA, the CDR3 is TGCGCCAGCAGCCCACGTCCGGGAGGGAGAAACACTGAAGCTTTCTTT. This codes for CASSPRPGGRNTEAFF.

Comment on this clone: The same CDR3 can be traced to other DNA sequences in this sample. The chain couples TRBV5-6 to TRBJ1-5; no definite D call. The germline gives CDR1 SGHDT, CDR2 YYEEEE. CDR3 length: 14 amino acids. V dropped 0 bases and J dropped 3 bases, with 7 bases sitting between them. The CDR3 DNA is TGTGCCAGCAGCTTGGGTCAGGTCAATCAGCCCCAGCATTTT. Translated, it gives CASSLGQVNQPQHF. The whole variable domain, filled in from reference TRBV5-6 and TRBJ1-5, reads DAGVTQSPTHLIKTRGQQVTLRCSPKSGHDTVSWYQQALGQGPQFIFQYYEEEERQRGNFPDRFSGHQFPNYSSELNVNALLLGDSALYLCASSLGQVNQPQHFGDGTRLSIL.

The rearrangement links TRBV6-5 to TRBJ2-1, with D perhaps assigned TRBD1 or TRBD2 (6 bases each). The CDR3 has 14 amino acids. Looked up from germline, CDR1 is MNHEY and CDR2 is SVGAGI. Deletions cut 6 bases from V and 8 bases from J, with 17 bases between. The CDR3 protein is CASSRLHRGDEQFF. CDR3 nucleotides: TGTGCCAGCAGCCGACTTCATAGGGGGGATGAGCAGTTCTTC.

A word on this clone: Other DNA sequences in this specimen translate into the identical CDR3. This chain connects TRBV4-2 to TRBJ2-5; D possibly matches TRBD1 or TRBD2 (6 bases each). CDR1 LGHNA and CDR2 YNFKEQ come from the germline V gene. The CDR3 consists of 14 residues. Trimming cost V 0 bases and J 5 bases, with 10 bases left between them. In nucleotides, the CDR3 is TGTGCCAGCAGCCAAGATCGAGGGGGGGAGACCCAGTACTTC. Amino acids: CASSQDRGGETQYF.

This clone occurred once. The chain combines TRBV6-5 with TRBJ2-7; D unclear. Deletions cut 2 bases from V and 10 bases from J, with 9 bases between. Looked up from germline, CDR1 is MNHEY and CDR2 is SVGAGI. This CDR3 has 11 residues. The CDR3 here is CASSYINRQYF. The CDR3 nucleotides are TGTGCCAGCAGTTACATCAATCGTCAGTACTTC.

The V gene is TRBV23-1, the J gene TRBJ1-2, with TRBD1 identical over 9 bases. TRBV23-1 is known as an ORF, though its function is uncertain. V trimming: 3 bases; J trimming: 4 bases; junction bases outside the gene matches: 6. CDR3 length equals 15 residues. CDR3 in amino acids: CASSQRDRVTYGYTF. In nucleotides, the CDR3 is TGCGCCAGCAGTCAGAGGGACAGGGTGACCTATGGCTACACCTTC.

This chain uses TRBV7-2 with TRBJ2-1; 7 positions match TRBD1. This CDR3 has 14 amino acids. Germline V CDR1 and CDR2: SGHTA, FQGNSA. V trimming: 5 bases; J trimming: 9 bases; junction bases outside the gene matches: 10. CDR3 nucleotides: TGTGCCAGCAGCCAGTCTGACAGGGTGGGTGAGCAGTTCTTC. It encodes CASSQSDRVGEQFF.

This clone was counted once. The chain uses TRBV5-4 and TRBJ2-7; 7 bases are a match to TRBD1. V was pared by 0 bases and J by 5 bases, with 8 bases of the junction left unmatched. The germline CDR1 and CDR2 sequences are SGHNT and YYREEE (reference sequence). CDR3 length: 15 amino acids. The CDR3 spells CASSLGPGGIDEQYF. The CDR3 DNA reads TGTGCCAGCAGCTTGGGTCCAGGGGGAATCGACGAGCAGTACTTC. The full variable domain, rest sourced from reference TRBV5-4 and TRBJ2-7, is ETGVTQSPTHLIKTRGQQVTLRCSSQSGHNTVSWYQQALGQGPQFIFQYYREEENGRGNFPPRFSGLQFPNYSSELNVNALELDDSALYLCASSLGPGGIDEQYFGPGTRLTVT.

The CDR3 sequence is CASSSSRQGGETQYF. The CDR3 DNA reads as TGTGCCAGCAGCTCCTCCCGACAGGGTGGGGAGACCCAGTACTTC. The rearrangement joins TRBV7-2 to TRBJ2-5, with TRBD1 matching over 7 bases. CDR1 and CDR2 (germline): SGHTA, FQGNSA. V gave up 4 bases and J gave up 5 bases; unmatched junction bases: 10. The CDR3 spans 15 residues.

The chain couples TRBV18 to TRBJ1-2; weak D call: TRBD1 (5 bases). The CDR3 has 13 residues. V was clipped by 2 bases and J by 6 bases, with 10 bases between them. CDR1 is KGHSH and CDR2 is LQKENI in the germline V gene. The CDR3 region is CASSPGAQDGYTF. CDR3 bases: TGTGCCAGCTCACCAGGGGCGCAGGATGGCTACACCTTC.

The rearrangement joins TRBV25-1 to TRBJ2-3, with TRBD2 identical over 8 bases. CDR3 length: 15 residues. Trimming removed 4 bases from V and 5 bases from J; junction bases left unmatched: 8. CDR1 and CDR2 from the germline V gene are MGHDK and SYGVNS. The DNA for the CDR3 is TGTGCCAGCAGTGGTCTTAGCGGGGCTATAGATACGCAGTATTTT. Protein: CASSGLSGAIDTQYF.

The V gene is TRBV29-1, the J gene TRBJ1-1, with D tentatively TRBD1 (5 bases). The V gene lost 2 bases and the J gene lost 1 base, with 14 bases spanning the gap. Per the germline V gene, CDR1 is SQVTM and CDR2 is ANQGSEA. CDR3 length: 15 amino acids. The CDR3 spells CSVEWAGLENTEAFF. For the CDR3, the DNA is TGCAGCGTTGAATGGGCAGGGTTGGAGAACACTGAAGCTTTCTTT.

This chain connects TRBV5-3 to TRBJ1-2, with D tentatively TRBD1 (5 bases). TRBV5-3 is marked as an open reading frame, function uncertain. CDR3 length: 17 amino acids. V gave up 1 base and J gave up 4 bases, with 20 bases separating them. CDR3 residues: CARSLRLGCEGSYGYTF. CDR3 sequence (DNA): TGTGCCAGAAGCTTGAGGCTCGGATGTGAGGGGAGCTATGGCTACACCTTC.

The V gene is TRBV10-3, the J gene TRBJ2-5, with 8 bases matching TRBD2. The CDR3 sequence is 15 residues long. Germline lookup yields CDR1 ENHRY and CDR2 SYGVKD. With V trimmed by 7 bases and J by 2 bases, 9 bases remained unmatched. Here the CDR3 DNA reads TGTGCCATCAAGGTGACTAGCGCGCTACAAGAGACCCAGTACTTC. This sequence encodes CAIKVTSALQETQYF.

The V and J genes are TRBV6-1 and TRBJ1-1; D is undetermined. The CDR3 totals 13 residues. Germline V gene lookup returns CDR1 MNHNS and CDR2 SASEGT. The V end was cut by 4 bases, the J end by 3 bases, with 9 bases between. The CDR3 is CASSGRQYTEAFF. CDR3 coding DNA: TGTGCCAGCAGTGGAAGGCAATACACTGAAGCTTTCTTT.

The rearrangement joins TRBV6-1 to TRBJ1-6; no firm D call. This CDR3 is 14 amino acids long. The V gene lost 5 bases and the J gene lost 0 bases, with 5 bases spanning the gap. Germline CDR1 and CDR2: MNHNS and SASEGT. The CDR3 protein is CASSLHSYNSPLHF. DNA of the CDR3: TGTGCCAGCAGTCTCCACTCCTATAATTCACCCCTCCACTTT.

The chain couples TRBV6-6 to TRBJ1-1, with D maybe TRBD1 (6 bases). CDR3 length: 14 residues. Trimming took off 8 bases at V and 1 base at J, with 14 bases between the two ends. The germline V gene has CDR1 MNHNY and CDR2 SVGAGI (reference sequence). CDR3 nucleotide sequence: TGTGCCAGCGGCCAAGGGGGAAGGAACACTGAAGCTTTCTTT. As protein: CASGQGGRNTEAFF.

V and J are TRBV5-1 and TRBJ2-6; 7 nucleotides align to TRBD1. Germline CDR1 SGHRS, CDR2 YFSETQ. The junction had 5 bases not matched to a gene; V was cut back by 4 bases and J by 1 base. This CDR3 spans 16 amino acids. The CDR3 DNA reads as TGCGCCAGCAGCCCCAGACAGGGTTCTGGGGCCAACGTCCTGACTTTC. Amino acid sequence: CASSPRQGSGANVLTF.

This clone was detected a few times. The CDR3 loop is CASRRTSQETQYF. CDR3 DNA: TGTGCCAGCAGGCGGACTAGCCAAGAGACCCAGTACTTC. The chain combines TRBV6-5 with TRBJ2-5; 7 bases align to TRBD2. CDR1 and CDR2 (germline): MNHEY, SVGAGI. This CDR3 has 13 residues. Trimming took 6 bases from V and 1 from J; bases not matched to a gene: 2.

The rearrangement joins TRBV9 to TRBJ2-1; TRBD2 matches 9 bases. The J segment lost 5 bases and the V segment lost 5 bases, leaving 2 bases of the junction unmatched. From germline, CDR1 is SGDLS and CDR2 YYNGEE. This CDR3 region has 13 residues. CDR3 residues: CASRTSGNNEQFF. In DNA form, the CDR3 reads TGTGCCAGCAGGACTAGCGGAAACAATGAGCAGTTCTTC.

This chain joins TRBV7-9 and TRBJ2-7; D is undetermined. The CDR3 loop spans 13 amino acids. The V gene's germline CDR1 is SEHNR and CDR2 FQNEAQ (reference sequence). V lost 0 bases, J lost 2 bases, and 5 bases lay in between. The CDR3 DNA sequence: TGTGCCAGCAGCTTAGCGCCGGCCTACGAGCAGTACTTC. It translates to CASSLAPAYEQYF.

This clone has just one count. The V and J genes are TRBV6-5 and TRBJ1-2; the D is unclear. The V gene's germline CDR1 is MNHEY and CDR2 SVGAGI. V was trimmed by 0 bases and J by 6 bases, leaving 8 bases between them. The CDR3 is made up of 13 amino acids. The CDR3 is CASSYSIFNGYTF. CDR3 DNA: TGTGCCAGCAGTTACTCGATATTCAATGGCTACACCTTC.

The chain links TRBV6-5 to TRBJ2-3; D might be TRBD2 (5 bases). The CDR3 spans 14 residues. Germline CDR1 is MNHEY and CDR2 is SVGAGI. Trimming removed 6 bases from V and 2 bases from J, with 12 bases in between. The CDR3 DNA is TGTGCCAGCAGCCGAGCGGTACTCACAGATACGCAGTATTTT. It specifies CASSRAVLTDTQYF.